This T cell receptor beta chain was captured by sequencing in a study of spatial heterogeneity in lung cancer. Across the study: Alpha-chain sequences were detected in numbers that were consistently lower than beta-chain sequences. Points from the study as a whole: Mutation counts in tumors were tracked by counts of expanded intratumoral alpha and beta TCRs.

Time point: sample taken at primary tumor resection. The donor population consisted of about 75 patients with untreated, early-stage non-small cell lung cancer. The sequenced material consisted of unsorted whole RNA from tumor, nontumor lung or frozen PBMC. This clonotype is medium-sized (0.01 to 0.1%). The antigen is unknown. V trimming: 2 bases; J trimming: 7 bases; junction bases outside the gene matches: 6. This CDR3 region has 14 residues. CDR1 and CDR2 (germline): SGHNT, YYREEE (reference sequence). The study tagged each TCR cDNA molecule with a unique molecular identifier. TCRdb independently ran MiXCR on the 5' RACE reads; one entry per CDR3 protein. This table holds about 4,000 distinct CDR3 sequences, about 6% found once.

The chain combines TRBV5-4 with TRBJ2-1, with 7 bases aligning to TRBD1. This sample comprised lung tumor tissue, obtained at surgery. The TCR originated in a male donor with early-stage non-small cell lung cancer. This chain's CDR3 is CASSLPDRENEQFF. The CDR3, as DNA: TGTGCCAGCAGCTTACCTGACAGGGAAAATGAGCAGTTCTTC. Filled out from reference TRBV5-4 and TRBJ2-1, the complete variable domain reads ETGVTQSPTHLIKTRGQQVTLRCSSQSGHNTVSWYQQALGQGPQFIFQYYREEENGRGNFPPRFSGLQFPNYSSELNVNALELDDSALYLCASSLPDRENEQFFGPGTRLTVL.